The next 16 T cell receptor beta chains were all read from a single sample in a study of Ad26.COV2.S vaccination and SARS-CoV-2 variants. Treatment noted: roughly 18 received Ad26.COV2.S at low or high dose, single or two shots; 5 received placebo; per-sample allocation not given. The samples were gathered on day 63 after the first injection of vaccine or placebo. Using immunoSEQ multiplex PCR, the repertoire was profiled, and TCRdb retains in-frame clones only, with some absent. The sample includes 410,000 or so clones, around nine tenths of them seen just once. The source was peripheral blood, collected in a trial of Ad26.COV2.S vaccine versus placebo. Receptors were obtained from a person aged 18-65 years who received the Ad26.COV2.S COVID-19 vaccine or a placebo.

This sequence joins TRBV15 and TRBJ2-5; 9 nucleotides agree with TRBD1. Trimming cost V 2 bases and J 1 base; bases outside gene matches: 2. The CDR3 is made up of 15 amino acids. The germline V gene has CDR1 LNHNV and CDR2 YYDKDF (reference sequence). The CDR3 DNA is TGTGCCACCAGCAGACCGGACAGGGGCCAAGAGACCCAGTACTTC. This encodes CATSRPDRGQETQYF.

This clone was picked up one time. The chain uses TRBV5-1 and TRBJ2-7; 8 bases are a match to TRBD2. CDR3 length equals 15 residues. Germline V gene data show CDR1 as SGHRS and CDR2 as YFSETQ. Trimming removed 0 bases from V and 6 bases from J; junction bases left unmatched: 8. The CDR3: CASSLDGTRSSEQYF. For the CDR3, the DNA is TGCGCCAGCAGCTTGGATGGGACTAGGAGTAGCGAGCAGTACTTC.

This chain uses TRBV7-8 with TRBJ2-1; 7 positions match TRBD2. Per the germline V gene, CDR1 is SGHVS and CDR2 is FQNEAQ. J gave up 0 bases and V 1 base, and 6 bases lay outside the gene matches. The CDR3 is made up of 17 amino acids. The CDR3: CASSLGGSGSSYNEQFF. The CDR3, as DNA: TGTGCCAGCAGCTTAGGCGGGAGTGGTAGCTCCTACAATGAGCAGTTCTTC.

Notes on this clone: Germline and junction disagree at one end, which may indicate a read error. The chain joins TRBV5-6 to TRBJ1-4; 7 bases are shared with TRBD1. Germline CDR1 reads SGHDT; CDR2 reads YYEEEE. The CDR3 loop spans 14 amino acids. This chain's CDR3 is CASTLGQWDEKLFF. The CDR3 DNA reads as TGTGCCAGCACCTTGGGACAGTGGGATGAAAAACTGTTTTTT.

CDR3 in amino acids: CASSLGQGRHEQYF. In DNA form, the CDR3 reads TGTGCCAGCAGCTTAGGTCAGGGCCGCCACGAGCAGTACTTC. J is TRBJ2-7 and V is TRBV7-2; a weak D match, TRBD1 (5 bases). This CDR3 has 14 residues. Germline V gene data show CDR1 as SGHTA and CDR2 as FQGNSA. Trimming took off 1 base at V and 5 bases at J, with 12 bases between the two ends.

This chain joins TRBV4-1 and TRBJ1-2; D gene ambiguous. V was shortened by 2 bases and J by 2 bases, with 12 bases between the two germline ends. Per germline, CDR1 MGHRA and CDR2 YSYEKL. The CDR3 runs to 15 residues. The CDR3 DNA reads as TGCGCCAGCAGCCAACCAAAGGACCGAAACTATGGCTACACCTTC. Translating it yields CASSQPKDRNYGYTF.

The gene calls are TRBV18 and TRBJ2-1; 9 bases map to TRBD2. With 3 bases clipped from V and 6 bases from J, the junction kept 18 bases outside the gene matches. There are 19 residues in the CDR3. Germline lookup yields CDR1 KGHSH and CDR2 LQKENI. The CDR3 bases are TGTGCCAGCTCACCCTTCAGGGCTAGCGGGATAAACAATGGCAATGAGCAGTTCTTC. Its protein product is CASSPFRASGINNGNEQFF.

A word on this clone: Other DNA sequences in this specimen translate into the identical CDR3. This chain joins TRBV9 and TRBJ1-1; TRBD1 aligns across 7 bases. Germline lookup yields CDR1 SGDLS and CDR2 YYNGEE. The CDR3 covers 14 residues. J gave up 1 base and V 0 bases, and 0 bases lay outside the gene matches. This CDR3 reads CASSVGQGNTEAFF. CDR3 bases: TGTGCCAGCAGCGTAGGACAGGGGAACACTGAAGCTTTCTTT.

The chain combines TRBV25-1 with TRBJ1-5, with a possible D match to TRBD1 (5 bases). Looked up from germline, CDR1 is MGHDK and CDR2 is SYGVNS. V lost 2 bases and J lost 9, with 11 bases in between. CDR3 length: 13 residues. CDR3 residues: CASSEPGGAPQHF. CDR3 nucleotides: TGTGCCAGCAGTGAACCCGGGGGAGCGCCCCAGCATTTT. Full variable domain (remainder filled in from reference TRBV25-1 and TRBJ1-5): EADIYQTPRYLVIGTGKKITLECSQTMGHDKMYWYQQDPGMELHLIHYSYGVNSTEKGDLSSESTVSRIRTEHFPLTLESARPSHTSQYLCASSEPGGAPQHFGDGTRLSIL.

This clone has just one count. The J gene is TRBJ1-2, the V gene TRBV18; the match to TRBD1 covers 9 bases. Germline V gives CDR1 KGHSH, CDR2 LQKENI. The CDR3 spans 13 residues. After removal of 5 bases from V and 8 bases from J, the junction contained 6 bases not matched to a gene. CDR3 nucleotides: TGTGCCAGCTCAGCCGGGACAGGGAAGGGCTACACCTTC. Amino acid sequence: CASSAGTGKGYTF.

CDR3 in amino acids: CAWSGGTRIQETQYF. DNA of the CDR3: TGTGCCTGGAGCGGAGGGACACGCATCCAAGAGACCCAGTACTTC. J is TRBJ2-5 and V is TRBV30; the D gene could be TRBD1 or TRBD2 (6 bases each). V dropped 3 bases and J dropped 1 base, with 15 bases sitting between them. Per the germline V gene, CDR1 is GTSNPN and CDR2 is SVGIG (reference sequence). This CDR3 comprises 15 residues.

This chain uses TRBV7-2 with TRBJ2-3, with 10 bases aligning to TRBD1. The CDR3 contains 15 residues. The germline CDR1 and CDR2 sequences are SGHTA and FQGNSA. J gave up 4 bases and V 2 bases, and 3 bases lay outside the gene matches. The CDR3 loop reads CASSLRDRGPDTQYF. CDR3 sequence (DNA): TGTGCCAGCAGCTTACGTGACAGGGGGCCAGATACGCAGTATTTT.

The chain joins TRBV30 to TRBJ2-2; 8 bases are a match to TRBD2. Per the germline V gene, CDR1 is GTSNPN and CDR2 is SVGIG (reference sequence). This CDR3 contains 13 residues. J was trimmed by 9 bases and V by 2 bases; bases with no gene match: 5. The CDR3: CAWSNAGGRELFF. In DNA form, the CDR3 reads TGTGCCTGGAGTAATGCGGGGGGTCGGGAGCTGTTTTTT.

The sample holds one count of this clone. The chain joins TRBV5-8 to TRBJ2-1; D is undetermined. This CDR3 region has 10 residues. Germline V lookup: CDR1 SGHTS, CDR2 YDEGEE. V lost 4 bases, J lost 5 bases, and 1 base lay in between. Here the CDR3 DNA reads TGTGCCAGCAGCCACAATGAGCAGTTCTTC. This gives the protein CASSHNEQFF.

The rearrangement joins TRBV15 to TRBJ2-2, with 11 bases identical to TRBD1. The junction had 7 bases not matched to a gene; V was cut back by 3 bases and J by 7 bases. Looked up from germline, CDR1 is LNHNV and CDR2 is YYDKDF (reference sequence). The CDR3 is 16 amino acids. The CDR3 DNA reads as TGTGCCACCAGCAGCCGGGGACAGGGGGTTAACGGGGAGCTGTTTTTT. It yields the protein CATSSRGQGVNGELFF.

This clone was recorded only once. The chain has TRBV27 and TRBJ2-5; D tentatively fits TRBD1 or TRBD2 (5 bases each). The germline CDR1 and CDR2 sequences are MNHEY and SMNVEV (reference sequence). The CDR3 has 14 residues. Trimming took off 5 bases at V and 7 bases at J, with 17 bases between the two ends. In nucleotides, the CDR3 is TGTGCCAGCAGTCCTGGGACGTTTATAGGGACCCAGTACTTC. Translating it yields CASSPGTFIGTQYF.